This passage covers 10 T cell receptor beta chains from one sample sequenced in a study of tissue T cells after allogeneic stem cell transplantation. Profiling relied on immunoSEQ multiplex PCR, and the TCRdb table lists in-frame clones only, not all of them. Of around 5,200 clones listed, about 30% were seen once; the top ten hold around 4.2%. Time point specified: mouse harvest day 14 after allogeneic transplant. The graft held 10^6 splenic CD5+ T cells and 10^7 T-cell-depleted bone marrow cells. Input material: skin. The receptors shown here come from a female BALB/c mouse given C57BL/6 T cells with graft-versus-host disease after an allogeneic hematopoietic cell transplant.

Concerning this clone: Genes and germline come from the mouse. The DNA ends 1 residue before the CDR3 does, and the rest of the CDR3 is filled in from the germline J gene. The genes are TRBV17 and TRBJ2-4; tentatively, D is TRBD2 (7 bases). V lost 3 bases and J 0 bases, leaving 13 bases between the germline ends. This CDR3 has 16 residues. CDR1 is MNHDT, CDR2 YYDKIL, per germline. CDR3 loop: CASSSWGAHSQNTLYF. The CDR3 DNA, read in part, is TGTGCTAGCAGTAGTTGGGGGGCCCATAGTCAAAACACCTTGTAC.

This clone was picked up a small number of times. Mouse gene names and germline throughout. The read gets to within 1 residue of the CDR3 end, and the germline J gene fills in the rest. The chain carries TRBV19 and TRBJ2-7, with TRBD2 matching 11 bases. Trimming removed 2 bases from V and 2 bases from J; junction bases left unmatched: 0. CDR3 length: 14 residues. Germline assignment: CDR1 FNHDT and CDR2 SITEND (reference sequence). The part of the CDR3 DNA that was read is TGTGCCAGCAGTATGGACTGGGGGGCCTATGAACAGTAC. Its translation: CASSMDWGAYEQY. The whole CDR3 is CASSMDWGAYEQYF.

In its sample, this clone is medium-sized. The gene names here belong to mouse. Read sequence stops 1 residue before the CDR3 end, and the germline J gene provides the missing end. The chain couples TRBV12-2 to TRBJ2-7, with D uncertain. V gave up 4 bases and J gave up 4 bases, with 7 bases separating them. Germline V lookup: CDR1 SGHLS, CDR2 HYDKME. The CDR3 runs to 11 residues. The CDR3 sequence: CASSAGYEQYF. CDR3 DNA (partial): TGTGCCAGCTCGGCGGGGTATGAACAGTAC.

About this clone: Any gene name here is a mouse gene name. The read terminates 1 residue before the CDR3 end, so the remaining end is supplied by the germline J gene. V is TRBV13-2 and J is TRBJ2-1; D remains ambiguous. The CDR3 consists of 14 residues. Trimming cost V 2 bases and J 0 bases, with 6 bases left between them. The germline V gene has CDR1 NNHNN and CDR2 SYGAGS (reference sequence). Partial CDR3 DNA: TGTGCCAGCGGTGAGGGTCGTAACTATGCTGAGCAGTTC. This encodes CASGEGRNYAEQF. The entire CDR3 protein is CASGEGRNYAEQFF.

In this sample, this clone turned up a few times. Genes and germline are mouse. CDR3 DNA, as far as it was read: TGTGCCAGCACCCCGGGCCTTAACTATGCTGAGCAGTTC. Its protein is CASTPGLNYAEQF. The full CDR3 reads CASTPGLNYAEQFF. The genes are TRBV26 and TRBJ2-1; D call uncertain. Coverage ceases 1 residue before the CDR3 finishes, and the germline J gene fills in the end. The ends were cut back, 7 bases at V and 0 bases at J, with 10 bases in the middle. CDR1 and CDR2 (germline): KGHPV, FQNQEV (reference sequence). The length of the CDR3 is 14 residues.

Turning to this clone: Here the gene names and germline are mouse. The CDR3 extends 1 residue past the end of the read, so its final part is completed from the germline J gene. The genes are TRBV5 and TRBJ2-7, with 11 bases matching TRBD2. The CDR3 has 16 amino acids. V dropped 0 bases and J dropped 4; count of bases not matched to a gene: 5. Germline V gene sequence: CDR1 LGHNA, CDR2 YNLKQL (reference sequence). This CDR3 reads CASSQDRTGGSYEQYF. Incomplete CDR3 DNA: TGTGCCAGCAGCCAAGATCGGACTGGGGGGTCTTATGAACAGTAC.

In the case of this clone: The genes and germline here are from mouse. The read ends 1 residue shy of where the CDR3 ends; the end is completed using the germline J gene. The chain has TRBV26 and TRBJ2-2; 7 bases fit TRBD2. Losses at the gene ends were 2 bases for V and 0 bases for J; bases not matched to a gene: 3. Germline loops: CDR1 KGHPV, CDR2 FQNQEV (reference sequence). The CDR3 runs 16 residues. CDR3 sequence: CASSLTWGTNTGQLYF. Partial CDR3 DNA: TGTGCCAGCAGTCTGACCTGGGGGACAAACACCGGGCAGCTCTAC.

Turning to this clone: The gene names given are mouse names. The CDR3 sequence: CASRDRGNSPLYF. CDR3 DNA (partial): TGTGCCAGCAGGGACAGGGGGAATTCGCCCCTCTAC. The chain carries TRBV13-1 and TRBJ1-6, with 10 bases fitting TRBD1. With the read ending 1 residue before the CDR3 end, the germline J gene is used to fill in that end. TRBJ1-6 is treated as an ORF (open reading frame) with a function not yet certain. Trimming took 5 bases from V and 7 from J; bases not matched to a gene: 0. This CDR3 contains 13 residues. Germline lookup yields CDR1 NSHNY and CDR2 SYGAGN.

With regard to this clone: Gene names and germline refer to mouse. The read ends 1 residue before the CDR3 terminus; that terminus is restored from the germline J gene. This sequence joins TRBV20 and TRBJ1-2; TRBD1 matches 7 bases. Germline assignment: CDR1 GFQATS and CDR2 STVNSAI. This CDR3 is 13 amino acids long. V lost 4 bases to trimming and J lost 3 bases; unmatched junction nucleotides: 5. The sequenced CDR3 bases are TGTGGTGCTACCCAGGGGGGAGACTCCGACTACACC. Residues: CGATQGGDSDYT. The whole CDR3 sequence reads CGATQGGDSDYTF. Full variable domain (outside the CDR3, taken from reference TRBV20 and TRBJ1-2): GALVYQYPRRTICKSGTSMRMECQAVGFQATSVAWYRQSPQKTFELIALSTVNSAIKYEQNFTQEKFPISHPNLSFSSMTVLNAYLEDRGLYLCGATQGGDSDYTFGSGTRLLVI.

This clone is categorized as medium-sized. The genes and germline here are from mouse. The read is 1 residue too short to cover the CDR3 end, so that end is filled in from the germline J gene. The chain recombines TRBV26 with TRBJ1-2, with 9 bases fitting TRBD1. Unmatched junction bases numbered 4, after V lost 7 bases and J lost 1 base. The CDR3 covers 14 residues. Germline lookup yields CDR1 KGHPV and CDR2 FQNQEV (reference sequence). CDR3 bases read: TGTGCCAGCACTCCGGGACAGGGAAACTCCGACTACACC. Its protein is CASTPGQGNSDYT. The full CDR3 is CASTPGQGNSDYTF.